Each of the 25 T cell receptor beta chains below was sequenced from the same sample in a study of blood T cell repertoires in COVID-19. The assay was immunoSEQ multiplex PCR, and TCRdb's table has in-frame clones only and misses some. The data hold approximately 500,000 clones, with roughly 91% observed a single time. The sequencing input was peripheral blood. The receptors shown here come from a woman between 50 and 59 years old with COVID-19, enrolled during active disease.

This clone has a handful of counts. The chain employs TRBV5-1 and TRBJ1-4; TRBD1 might be the D (6 bases). The CDR3 covers 14 residues. Germline V lookup: CDR1 SGHRS, CDR2 YFSETQ. V shed 4 bases and J shed 4 bases, with 11 bases lying between them. CDR3 residues: CASSNGGHNEKLFF. Written as DNA, the CDR3 is TGCGCCAGCAGCAACGGGGGGCATAATGAAAAACTGTTTTTT.

The rearrangement uses TRBV6-5 and TRBJ1-5; TRBD1 might be the D (5 bases). This CDR3 is built from 13 residues. Germline CDR1 MNHEY, CDR2 SVGAGI. V was shortened by 8 bases and J by 1 base, with 9 bases between the two germline ends. Here the CDR3 DNA reads TGTGCCAGCGCTAGGGGAAGCAATCAGCCCCAGCATTTT. This codes for CASARGSNQPQHF.

The chain links TRBV5-1 to TRBJ2-1; 10 bases are shared with TRBD2. The germline gives CDR1 SGHRS, CDR2 YFSETQ. The CDR3 contains 14 residues. V dropped 7 bases and J dropped 9; count of bases not matched to a gene: 10. The CDR3 sequence is CASESGGAGGEQFF. The CDR3 bases are TGCGCCAGCGAGAGCGGGGGGGCTGGAGGTGAGCAGTTCTTC.

DNA of the CDR3: TGTGCCAGCAGTGAAATCGGGGGTGGGGCCTACGAGCAGTACTTC. Protein: CASSEIGGGAYEQYF. The chain carries TRBV6-1 and TRBJ2-7; D perhaps matches TRBD2 (6 bases). CDR1 and CDR2 (germline): MNHNS, SASEGT. Trimming pared 2 bases from V and 2 bases from J, leaving 13 bases between. The CDR3 has 15 residues.

Points on this clone: Different DNA sequences within this sample yield the same CDR3. This rearrangement joins TRBV28 to TRBJ1-5; a possible D gene is TRBD1 (6 bases). CDR1 MDHEN and CDR2 SYDVKM come from the germline V gene. The CDR3 is 12 amino acids. V was cut by 6 bases and J by 5 bases, with 8 bases left in between. The CDR3 nucleotides read TGTGCCAGCAGGGACAGCGATCAGCCCCAGCATTTT. This translates into CASRDSDQPQHF.

This chain uses TRBV9 with TRBJ2-3; 10 bases match TRBD2. The CDR3 sequence is 15 residues long. Looked up from germline, CDR1 is SGDLS and CDR2 is YYNGEE. After removal of 3 bases from V and 1 base from J, the junction contained 2 bases not matched to a gene. The CDR3 DNA follows: TGTGCCAGCAGCGCTGGGACTAGCGGCACAGATACGCAGTATTTT. Its translation: CASSAGTSGTDTQYF.

The V and J genes are TRBV6-5 and TRBJ2-7; tentatively, D is TRBD2 (6 bases). Trimming left V 6 bases short and J 6 bases short, with 18 bases between. This CDR3 contains 14 residues. Germline V gene sequence: CDR1 MNHEY, CDR2 SVGAGI. The CDR3 region has the DNA TGTGCCAGCAGCCGATGGGAGGATCTGGGCGAGCAGTACTTC. Amino acids: CASSRWEDLGEQYF.

The chain combines TRBV19 with TRBJ2-7; tentative D call: TRBD2 (6 bases). V lost 7 bases and J 6 bases, leaving 22 bases between the germline ends. The germline V gene has CDR1 LNHDA and CDR2 SQIVND (reference sequence). The CDR3 covers 15 residues. The CDR3 region is CASTTGSGPSSEQYF. The CDR3 region has the DNA TGTGCCAGTACGACCGGGAGCGGGCCCTCGAGCGAGCAGTACTTC.

Concerning this clone: In this CDR3 the conserved last residue, phenylalanine or tryptophan, is missing, so a read error is likely. The DNA is left out, because the CDR3 cannot be placed on it with certainty; the CDR3 is given as TCRdb lists it. CDR3: CASPSPRL. The rearrangement uses TRBV5-1 and TRBJ2-7; the table's D call, TRBD2, has no DNA check behind it. Termini included, the CDR3 measures 8 amino acids. Germline loops: CDR1 SGHRS, CDR2 YFSETQ.

This sequence joins TRBV3-1 (or the pseudogene TRBV3-2) and TRBJ1-2, with 7 nucleotides matching TRBD1. Trimming cost V 0 bases and J 4 bases; bases outside gene matches: 14. The germline gives CDR1 LGHDT, CDR2 YNNKEL (reference sequence). The CDR3 extends over 18 amino acids. CDR3 region: CASSQEGKTFGTAYGYTF. CDR3 DNA: TGTGCCAGCAGCCAAGAGGGGAAAACTTTTGGGACAGCCTATGGCTACACCTTC.

The gene calls are TRBV29-1 and TRBJ2-5, with 11 positions matching TRBD1. Germline V CDR1 and CDR2: SQVTM, ANQGSEA. The CDR3 has 14 amino acids. With 6 bases clipped from V and 5 bases from J, the junction kept 8 bases outside the gene matches. The CDR3 spells CSVAGQGARETQYF. The CDR3 coding sequence is TGCAGCGTAGCCGGACAGGGGGCCCGGGAGACCCAGTACTTC. The full variable domain, rest sourced from reference TRBV29-1 and TRBJ2-5, is SAVISQKPSRDICQRGTSLTIQCQVDSQVTMMFWYRQQPGQSLTLIATANQGSEATYESGFVIDKFPISRPNLTFSTLTVSNMSPEDSSIYLCSVAGQGARETQYFGPGTRLLVL.

The CDR3 DNA reads TGTGCCAGCAGTCGCCGGGGGACAGGGGACTTCGAGCAGTACTTC. It specifies CASSRRGTGDFEQYF. The chain carries TRBV27 and TRBJ2-7, with 10 bases that match TRBD1. The germline CDR1 and CDR2 sequences are MNHEY and SMNVEV (reference sequence). The length of the CDR3 is 15 residues. V was pared by 5 bases and J by 6 bases, with 10 bases of the junction left unmatched.

CDR3 DNA: TGCGCCAGCAGCACTGGACAGGCCTCGGGCGAGCAGTACTTC. Translating it yields CASSTGQASGEQYF. This rearrangement joins TRBV5-1 to TRBJ2-7; 7 bases line up with TRBD1. The germline CDR1 and CDR2 sequences are SGHRS and YFSETQ. The CDR3 totals 14 residues. The V gene end was trimmed by 4 bases and the J gene end by 6 bases; junction bases not matched to a gene: 10.

This clone was found once. The chain has TRBV28 and TRBJ1-1; D is unclear. Germline values: CDR1 MDHEN, CDR2 SYDVKM. The CDR3 extends over 17 amino acids. V lost 5 bases to trimming and J lost 0 bases, with 19 bases between them. The CDR3 loop is CASSPAHSSPMNTEAFF. The DNA of the CDR3 is TGTGCCAGCAGTCCCGCACACTCTAGCCCCATGAACACTGAAGCTTTCTTT.

The V gene is TRBV6-6, the J gene TRBJ1-6; tentatively, D is TRBD1 (5 bases). Germline loops: CDR1 MNHNY, CDR2 SVGAGI (reference sequence). The CDR3 totals 15 residues. The ends were cut back, 1 base at V and 7 bases at J, with 11 bases in the middle. CDR3 region: CASSYWGDTNSPLHF. DNA for the CDR3: TGTGCCAGCAGTTACTGGGGGGATACAAATTCACCCCTCCACTTT.

The chain carries TRBV5-1 and TRBJ2-1, with 14 positions matching TRBD2. Per the germline V gene, CDR1 is SGHRS and CDR2 is YFSETQ. The ends lost 4 bases at V and 11 bases at J; junction bases unmatched: 5. This CDR3 contains 14 residues. CDR3 residues: CASSEGLAGGKQFF. The CDR3 coding sequence is TGCGCCAGCAGCGAAGGACTAGCGGGGGGAAAGCAGTTCTTC.

This chain uses TRBV12-5 with TRBJ1-2, with D hard to call. Trimming took 5 bases from V and 6 from J, leaving 16 bases between them. The V gene's germline CDR1 is LGHNT and CDR2 FRNRAP. This CDR3 has 14 residues. CDR3 residues: CASGPPGPRHGYTF. CDR3 nucleotides: TGTGCTAGTGGTCCCCCGGGTCCCCGCCATGGCTACACCTTC.

The genes are TRBV19 and TRBJ2-7; 8 bases fit TRBD1. This CDR3 has 16 residues. Germline V gene data show CDR1 as LNHDA and CDR2 as SQIVND (reference sequence). The trim removed 4 bases at V and 2 bases at J, leaving 10 bases unmatched. The CDR3 region is CASSTPRQGPTYEQYF. The CDR3, as DNA: TGTGCCAGTAGTACCCCCCGACAGGGGCCAACCTACGAGCAGTACTTC.

This chain uses TRBV10-3 with TRBJ2-2, with D possibly being TRBD1 (5 bases). The CDR3 is made up of 16 amino acids. Trimming pared 10 bases from V and 6 bases from J, leaving 24 bases between. Germline V gene lookup returns CDR1 ENHRY and CDR2 SYGVKD. The CDR3 coding sequence is TGTGCCACGGTGGGAATGGGGCGAGTAAGACCCGGGGAGCTGTTTTTT. This sequence encodes CATVGMGRVRPGELFF.

This clone was recorded once. The CDR3 region is CASSIDLEVYGYTF. In nucleotides, the CDR3 is TGTGCCAGTAGTATAGATCTAGAAGTCTATGGCTACACCTTC. The rearrangement links TRBV19 to TRBJ1-2; no definite D call. There are 14 residues in the CDR3. V was clipped by 0 bases and J by 4 bases, with 9 bases between them. CDR1 is LNHDA and CDR2 is SQIVND in the germline V gene (reference sequence). Full variable domain (rest looked up from reference TRBV19 and TRBJ1-2): DGGITQSPKYLFRKEGQNVTLSCEQNLNHDAMYWYRQDPGQGLRLIYYSQIVNDFQKGDIAEGYSVSREKKESFPLTVTSAQKNPTAFYLCASSIDLEVYGYTFGSGTRLTVV.

This chain joins TRBV4-1 and TRBJ1-4; D gene uncertain. Trimming shortened V by 3 bases and J by 4 bases, and 9 bases separated the two germline ends. Germline values: CDR1 MGHRA, CDR2 YSYEKL. CDR3 length: 14 residues. CDR3 DNA sequence: TGCGCCAGCAGCCAGAGGTACCTTAATGAAAAACTGTTTTTT. Translation gives CASSQRYLNEKLFF.

This clone was detected only once. The chain combines TRBV19 with TRBJ1-4; 8 bases map to TRBD1. CDR1 and CDR2 (germline): LNHDA, SQIVND (reference sequence). Trimming cost V 8 bases and J 8 bases; bases outside gene matches: 10. The CDR3 contains 14 residues. The CDR3 loop is CASAALGQGEKLFF. CDR3 coding DNA: TGTGCCAGTGCGGCCTTAGGACAGGGCGAAAAACTGTTTTTT.

This clone is a singleton in its sample. The chain couples TRBV5-1 to TRBJ2-7, with TRBD1 as a possible D gene (5 bases). The CDR3 has 13 residues. Per the germline V gene, CDR1 is SGHRS and CDR2 is YFSETQ. With 2 bases removed from V and 4 bases from J, the gap between germline ends came to 10 bases. CDR3 sequence (DNA): TGCGCCAGCAGCTTTGAGGACATGTACGAGCAGTACTTC. Amino acid sequence: CASSFEDMYEQYF.

J is TRBJ2-3 and V is TRBV25-1, with TRBD2 matching over 8 bases. Germline V gives CDR1 MGHDK, CDR2 SYGVNS. After removal of 6 bases from V and 3 bases from J, the junction contained 14 bases not matched to a gene. The CDR3 loop spans 17 amino acids. This CDR3 reads CASRQSGGRLRTDTQYF. CDR3 DNA: TGTGCCAGCAGGCAGAGCGGGGGTAGATTAAGGACAGATACGCAGTATTTT.

The chain links TRBV5-5 to TRBJ1-3, with TRBD1 matching over 7 bases. V was clipped by 3 bases and J by 0 bases; unmatched bases: 9. The CDR3 spans 17 residues. Germline V gene lookup returns CDR1 SGHKS and CDR2 YYEKEE (reference sequence). The CDR3 sequence is CASSSGDSLASGNTIYF. The CDR3 DNA is TGTGCCAGCAGCTCGGGGGACAGCCTAGCCTCTGGAAACACCATATATTTT. The full variable domain, its missing parts supplied by reference TRBV5-5 and TRBJ1-3, is DAGVTQSPTHLIKTRGQQVTLRCSPISGHKSVSWYQQVLGQGPQFIFQYYEKEERGRGNFPDRFSARQFPNYSSELNVNALLLGDSALYLCASSSGDSLASGNTIYFGEGSWLTVV.